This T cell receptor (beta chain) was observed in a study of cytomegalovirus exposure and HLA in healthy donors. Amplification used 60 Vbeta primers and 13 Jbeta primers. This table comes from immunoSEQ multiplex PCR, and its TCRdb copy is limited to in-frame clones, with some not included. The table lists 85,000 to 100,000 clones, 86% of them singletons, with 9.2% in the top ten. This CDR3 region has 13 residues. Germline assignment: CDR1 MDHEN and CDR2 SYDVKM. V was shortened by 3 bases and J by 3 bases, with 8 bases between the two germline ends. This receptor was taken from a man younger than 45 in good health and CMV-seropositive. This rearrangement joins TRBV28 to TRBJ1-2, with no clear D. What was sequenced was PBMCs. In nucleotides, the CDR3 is TGTGCCAGCAGTTTCTCGCGCCACTATGGCTACACCTTC. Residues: CASSFSRHYGYTF.